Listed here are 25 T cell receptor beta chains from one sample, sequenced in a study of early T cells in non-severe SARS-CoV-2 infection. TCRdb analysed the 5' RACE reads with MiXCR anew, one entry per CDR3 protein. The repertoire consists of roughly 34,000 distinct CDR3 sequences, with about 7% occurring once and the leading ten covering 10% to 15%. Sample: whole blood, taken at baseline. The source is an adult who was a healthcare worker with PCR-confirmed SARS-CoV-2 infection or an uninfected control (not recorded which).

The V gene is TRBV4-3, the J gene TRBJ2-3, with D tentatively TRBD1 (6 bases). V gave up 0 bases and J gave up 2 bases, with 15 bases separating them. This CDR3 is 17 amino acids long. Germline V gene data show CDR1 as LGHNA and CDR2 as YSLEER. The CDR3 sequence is CASSQERGTTVTDTQYF. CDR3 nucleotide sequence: TGCGCCAGCAGCCAAGAGAGGGGGACAACAGTCACAGATACGCAGTATTTT.

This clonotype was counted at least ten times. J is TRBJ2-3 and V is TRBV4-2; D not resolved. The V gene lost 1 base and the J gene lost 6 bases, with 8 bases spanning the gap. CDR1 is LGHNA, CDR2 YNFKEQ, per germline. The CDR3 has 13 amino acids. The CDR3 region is CASSQGQKDTQYF. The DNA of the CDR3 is TGTGCCAGCAGCCAAGGTCAGAAGGATACGCAGTATTTT.

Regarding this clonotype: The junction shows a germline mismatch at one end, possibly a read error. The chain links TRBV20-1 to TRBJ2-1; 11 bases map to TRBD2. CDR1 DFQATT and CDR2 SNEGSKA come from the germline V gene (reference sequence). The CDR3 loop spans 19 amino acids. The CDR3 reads CSARAVAGGIQSSYNEQFF. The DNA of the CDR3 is TGCAGTGCCAGAGCTGTAGCGGGAGGGATTCAAAGCTCCTACAATGAGCAGTTCTTC.

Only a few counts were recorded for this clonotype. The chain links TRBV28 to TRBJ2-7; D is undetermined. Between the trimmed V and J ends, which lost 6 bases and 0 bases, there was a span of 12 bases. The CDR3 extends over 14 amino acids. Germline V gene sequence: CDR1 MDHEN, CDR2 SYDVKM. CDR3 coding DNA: TGTGCCAGCAGGCGCCCGTCGTTCTCCTACGAGCAGTACTTC. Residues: CASRRPSFSYEQYF.

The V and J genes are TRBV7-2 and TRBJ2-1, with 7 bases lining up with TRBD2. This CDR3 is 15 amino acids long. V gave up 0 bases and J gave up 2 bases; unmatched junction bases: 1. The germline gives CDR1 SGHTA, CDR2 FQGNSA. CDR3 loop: CASSLASGTYNEQFF. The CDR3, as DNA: TGTGCCAGCAGCTTAGCCAGCGGGACCTACAATGAGCAGTTCTTC.

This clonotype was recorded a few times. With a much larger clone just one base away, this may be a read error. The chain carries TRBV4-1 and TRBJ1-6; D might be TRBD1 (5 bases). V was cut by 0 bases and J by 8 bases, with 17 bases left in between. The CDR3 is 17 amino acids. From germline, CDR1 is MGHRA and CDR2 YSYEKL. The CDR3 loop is CASSQEADPGWDSPLHF. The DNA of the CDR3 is TGCGCCAGCAGCCAAGAGGCAGATCCAGGGTGGGATTCACCCCTCCACTTT.

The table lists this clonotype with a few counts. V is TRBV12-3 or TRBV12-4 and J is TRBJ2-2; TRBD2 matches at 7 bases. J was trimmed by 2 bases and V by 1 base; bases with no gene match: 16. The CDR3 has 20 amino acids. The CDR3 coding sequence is TGTGCCAGCAGTTTAGTATGGGAGGGTCGCATAAACACAAACACCGGGGAGCTGTTTTTT. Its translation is CASSLVWEGRINTNTGELFF.

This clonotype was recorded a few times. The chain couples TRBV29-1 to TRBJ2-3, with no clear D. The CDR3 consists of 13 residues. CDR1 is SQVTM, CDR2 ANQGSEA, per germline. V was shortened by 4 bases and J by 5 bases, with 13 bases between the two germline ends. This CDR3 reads CSVVVVELDTQYF. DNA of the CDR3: TGCAGCGTTGTGGTGGTAGAGTTAGATACGCAGTATTTT.

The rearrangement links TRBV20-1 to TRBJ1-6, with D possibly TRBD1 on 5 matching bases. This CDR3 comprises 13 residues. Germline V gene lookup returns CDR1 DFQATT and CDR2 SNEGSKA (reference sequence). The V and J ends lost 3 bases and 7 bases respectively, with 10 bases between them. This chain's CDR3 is CSASHQGNSPLHF. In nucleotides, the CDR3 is TGCAGTGCTAGCCACCAGGGAAATTCACCCCTCCACTTT.

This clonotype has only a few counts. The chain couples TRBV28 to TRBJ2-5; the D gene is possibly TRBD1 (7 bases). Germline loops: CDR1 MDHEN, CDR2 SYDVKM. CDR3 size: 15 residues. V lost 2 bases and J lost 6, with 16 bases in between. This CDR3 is CASSLGVGGGKTQYF. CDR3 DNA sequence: TGTGCCAGCAGTTTAGGTGTAGGGGGCGGGAAGACCCAGTACTTC.

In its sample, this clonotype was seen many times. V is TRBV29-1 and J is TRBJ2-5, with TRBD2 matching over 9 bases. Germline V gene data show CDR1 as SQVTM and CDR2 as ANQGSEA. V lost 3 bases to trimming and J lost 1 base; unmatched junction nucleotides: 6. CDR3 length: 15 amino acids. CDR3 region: CSVEGGRASQETQYF. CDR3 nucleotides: TGCAGCGTTGAGGGCGGGAGGGCCTCCCAAGAGACCCAGTACTTC.

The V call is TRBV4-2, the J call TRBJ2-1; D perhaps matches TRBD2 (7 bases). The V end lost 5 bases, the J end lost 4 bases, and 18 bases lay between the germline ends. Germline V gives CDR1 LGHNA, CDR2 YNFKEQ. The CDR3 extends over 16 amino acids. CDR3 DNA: TGTGCCAGCAGCGGGGGGCTAGCGGCCTATTACAATGAGCAGTTCTTC. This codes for CASSGGLAAYYNEQFF.

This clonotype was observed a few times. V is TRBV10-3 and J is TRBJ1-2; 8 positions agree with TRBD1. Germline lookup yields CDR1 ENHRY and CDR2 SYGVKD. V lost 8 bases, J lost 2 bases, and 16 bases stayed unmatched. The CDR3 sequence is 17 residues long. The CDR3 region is CAIGKQGDRTHNYGYTF. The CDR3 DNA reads TGTGCCATCGGAAAACAGGGGGATAGGACCCACAACTATGGCTACACCTTC.

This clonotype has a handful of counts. The CDR3 nucleotides read TGTGCCAGCAGCTTTCTAGCGGGAAGAACAGATACGCAGTATTTT. Translating it yields CASSFLAGRTDTQYF. The V and J genes are TRBV7-3 and TRBJ2-3, with 9 bases aligning to TRBD2. The CDR3 contains 15 residues. With V trimmed by 3 bases and J by 3 bases, 4 bases remained unmatched. Germline CDR1 reads SGHTA; CDR2 reads FQGTGA. The full variable domain, completed using reference TRBV7-3 and TRBJ2-3, is GAGVSQTPSNKVTEKGKYVELRCDPISGHTALYWYRQSLGQGPEFLIYFQGTGAADDSGLPNDRFFAVRPEGSVSTLKIQRTERGDSAVYLCASSFLAGRTDTQYFGPGTRLTVL.

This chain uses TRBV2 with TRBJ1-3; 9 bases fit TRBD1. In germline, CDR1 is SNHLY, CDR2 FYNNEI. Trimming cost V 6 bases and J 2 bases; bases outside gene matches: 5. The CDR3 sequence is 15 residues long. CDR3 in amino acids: CASREQGAPGNTIYF. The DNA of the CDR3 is TGTGCCAGCAGGGAACAGGGGGCGCCTGGAAACACCATATATTTT. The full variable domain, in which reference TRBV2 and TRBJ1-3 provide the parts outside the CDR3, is EPEVTQTPSHQVTQMGQEVILRCVPISNHLYFYWYRQILGQKVEFLVSFYNNEISEKSEIFDDQFSVERPDGSNFTLKIRSTKLEDSAMYFCASREQGAPGNTIYFGEGSWLTVV.

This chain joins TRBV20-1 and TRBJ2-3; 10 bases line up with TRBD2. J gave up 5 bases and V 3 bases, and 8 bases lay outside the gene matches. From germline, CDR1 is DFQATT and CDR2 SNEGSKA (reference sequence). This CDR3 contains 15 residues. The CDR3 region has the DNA TGCAGTGCTAGTCAGCGGGAGGGCCCTGGAGATACGCAGTATTTT. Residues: CSASQREGPGDTQYF.

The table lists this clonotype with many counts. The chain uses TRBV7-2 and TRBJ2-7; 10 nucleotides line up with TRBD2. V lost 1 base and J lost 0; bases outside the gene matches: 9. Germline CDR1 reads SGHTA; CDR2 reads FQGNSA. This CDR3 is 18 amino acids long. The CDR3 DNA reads TGTGCCAGCAGCTTAGTTGGTCTAGCGGGAGTCGGCTCCTACGAGCAGTACTTC. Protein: CASSLVGLAGVGSYEQYF.

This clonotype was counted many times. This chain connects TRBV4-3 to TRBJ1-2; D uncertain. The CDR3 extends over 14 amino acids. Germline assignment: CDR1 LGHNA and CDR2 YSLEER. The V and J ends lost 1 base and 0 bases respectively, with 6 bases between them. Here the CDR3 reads CASSQVVSNYGYTF. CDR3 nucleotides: TGCGCCAGCAGCCAAGTGGTGTCTAACTATGGCTACACCTTC.

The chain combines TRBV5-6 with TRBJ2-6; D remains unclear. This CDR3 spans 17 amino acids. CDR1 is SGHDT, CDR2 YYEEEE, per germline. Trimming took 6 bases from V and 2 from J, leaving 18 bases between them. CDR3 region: CASNLLGERPGANVLTF. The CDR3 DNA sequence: TGTGCCAGCAACCTTCTAGGTGAACGCCCTGGGGCCAACGTCCTGACTTTC.

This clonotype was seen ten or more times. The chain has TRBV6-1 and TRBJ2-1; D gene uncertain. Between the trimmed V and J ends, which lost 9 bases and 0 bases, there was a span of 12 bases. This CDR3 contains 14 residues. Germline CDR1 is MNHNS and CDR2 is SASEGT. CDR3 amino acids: CASRWEDSYNEQFF. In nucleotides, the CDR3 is TGTGCCAGTAGGTGGGAAGACTCCTACAATGAGCAGTTCTTC.

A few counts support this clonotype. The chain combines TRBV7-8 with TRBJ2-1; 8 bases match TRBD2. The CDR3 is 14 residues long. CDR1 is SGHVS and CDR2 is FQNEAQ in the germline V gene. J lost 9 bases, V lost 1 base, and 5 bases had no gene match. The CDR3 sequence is CASSLGGLVSEQFF. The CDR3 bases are TGTGCCAGCAGCTTAGGGGGACTAGTTTCTGAGCAGTTCTTC.

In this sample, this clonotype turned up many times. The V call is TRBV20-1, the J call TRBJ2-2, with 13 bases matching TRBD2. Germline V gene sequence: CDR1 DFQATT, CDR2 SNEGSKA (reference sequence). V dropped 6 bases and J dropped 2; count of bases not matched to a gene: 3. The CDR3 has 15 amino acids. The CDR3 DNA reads TGCAGTGCATCGGGACTAGCGGGAAACACCGGGGAGCTGTTTTTT. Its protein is CSASGLAGNTGELFF.

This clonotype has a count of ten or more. The CDR3 loop is CASSPSPGTSGSPYNEQFF. Here the CDR3 DNA reads TGTGCCAGCAGCCCTAGCCCCGGGACTAGCGGGAGCCCCTACAATGAGCAGTTCTTC. The J gene is TRBJ2-1, the V gene TRBV3-1; 14 bases line up with TRBD2. V shed 4 bases, J shed 2 bases, and the junction held 10 bases outside the gene matches. Germline V gene data show CDR1 as LGHDT and CDR2 as YNNKEL (reference sequence). This CDR3 contains 19 residues.

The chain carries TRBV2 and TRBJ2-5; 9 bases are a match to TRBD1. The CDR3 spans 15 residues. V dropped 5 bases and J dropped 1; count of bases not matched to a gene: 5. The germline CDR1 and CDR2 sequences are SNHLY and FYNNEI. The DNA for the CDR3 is TGTGCCAGCAGTCGGGACAGGGCGGGCCAAGAGACCCAGTACTTC. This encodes CASSRDRAGQETQYF.

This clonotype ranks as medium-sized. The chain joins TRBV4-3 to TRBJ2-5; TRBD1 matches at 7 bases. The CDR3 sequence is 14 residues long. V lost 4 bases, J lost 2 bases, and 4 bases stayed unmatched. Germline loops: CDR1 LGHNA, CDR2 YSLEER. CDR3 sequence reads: CASSPTGRQETQYF. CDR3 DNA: TGCGCCAGCAGCCCGACAGGGCGGCAAGAGACCCAGTACTTC.